This is a list of T cell receptor beta chains from one sample in a study of Graves' ophthalmopathy and Graves' hyperthyroidism. TCRdb re-analysed the multiplex PCR reads in MiXCR, keeping a single row per CDR3 protein. The table shows 600,000 to 650,000 distinct CDR3 sequences, with approximately 22% occurring only once. The sequencing input was peripheral blood. The receptors here all came from a woman under 30 with stable Graves' hyperthyroidism. Some clones in this sample may be carry-over from other donors' samples. CDR3s include the opening cysteine and the closing phenylalanine or tryptophan. The order of the fields is CDR3 length, clone size, D gene, V gene, J gene, CDR3 protein, CDR3 DNA. A D gene is named only where the DNA matches it firmly. The listing skips clone size in some rows; elsewhere it reads once, few, many or a size class.

13	many	.	TRBV30	TRBJ2-7	CAWGSGNSYEQYF	TGTGCCTGGGGGAGCGGCAACTCCTACGAGCAGTACTTC
12	.	TRBD1	TRBV30	TRBJ1-2	CAWTKDRDGYTF	TGTGCCTGGACGAAAGACAGGGATGGCTACACCTTC
13	once	.	TRBV20-1	TRBJ2-7	CSADTIRSYDQYF	TGCAGTGCTGATACTATCAGATCCTACGATCAGTACTTC
19	.	TRBD1	TRBV6-2/TRBV6-3	TRBJ2-7	CASSPSGDRGLSWSYEQYF	TGTGCCAGCTCTCCATCGGGGGACAGGGGTCTAAGTTGGTCCTACGAGCAGTACTTC
16	.	TRBD2	TRBV3-1	TRBJ2-5	CASSQLLAGTGETQYF	TGTGCCAGCAGCCAACTACTAGCGGGAACAGGAGAGACCCAGTACTTC
16	.	TRBD1	TRBV5-1	TRBJ1-2	CASSLLGGQGIYGYTF	TGCGCCAGCAGCTTGCTTGGTGGACAGGGGATCTATGGCTACACCTTC
14	.	TRBD1	TRBV12-3/TRBV12-4	TRBJ1-2	CATTPDRVNYGYTF	TGTGCCACTACCCCGGACAGGGTGAACTATGGCTACACCTTC
17	many	TRBD2	TRBV6-2/TRBV6-3	TRBJ2-5	CASSYELAGPTQETQYF	TGTGCCAGCAGTTACGAACTAGCGGGGCCAACCCAAGAGACCCAGTACTTC
16	few	TRBD1	TRBV4-1	TRBJ2-7	CASSQVPGQGHYEQYF	TGCGCCAGCAGCCAAGTTCCGGGACAGGGACACTACGAGCAGTACTTC
15	many	TRBD2	TRBV28	TRBJ2-7	CASSSLAGAHGEQYF	TGTGCCAGCAGCTCCTTAGCGGGAGCCCACGGGGAGCAGTACTTC
15	many	.	TRBV20-1	TRBJ1-2	CSARVSVGAGGGYTF	TGCAGTGCTAGAGTATCTGTCGGGGCCGGGGGAGGCTACACCTTC
14	once	.	TRBV9	TRBJ2-7	CASSVVGGTYEQYF	TGTGCCAGCAGCGTAGTCGGAGGAACCTACGAGCAGTACTTC
12	many	.	TRBV7-9	TRBJ1-1	CASSRGVTEAFF	TGTGCCAGCAGCCGGGGCGTCACTGAAGCTTTCTTT
14	many	.	TRBV2	TRBJ2-6	CASCFASGANVLTF	TGTGCCAGCTGTTTTGCCTCTGGGGCCAACGTCCTGACTTTC
13	.	.	TRBV19	TRBJ1-5	CASSITVNQPQHF	TGTGCCAGTAGTATTACGGTCAATCAGCCCCAGCATTTT
14	many	.	TRBV12-5	TRBJ1-2	CASGFGGPGYGYTF	TGTGCTAGTGGTTTTGGGGGGCCGGGCTATGGCTACACCTTC
10	.	.	TRBV2	TRBJ2-2	CATRVGELFF	TGTGCTACTCGGGTCGGGGAGCTGTTTTTT
13	many	.	TRBV2	TRBJ1-2	CASKSLINYGYTF	TGTGCCAGCAAAAGCTTAATTAACTATGGCTACACCTTC
11	.	.	TRBV20-1	TRBJ1-2	CSTGQIGGYTF	TGCAGTACAGGACAAATTGGGGGCTACACCTTC
13	once	.	TRBV7-2	TRBJ2-7	CASGARVSYEQYF	TGTGCCAGCGGCGCCAGGGTGTCCTACGAGCAGTACTTC
15	.	TRBD1	TRBV11-2	TRBJ2-5	CASSWLRDREKTQYF	TGTGCCAGCAGCTGGCTTAGGGACAGGGAAAAGACCCAGTACTTC
13	once	TRBD1	TRBV6-1	TRBJ2-5	CASRKGAQETQYF	TGTGCCAGCCGAAAGGGGGCTCAAGAGACCCAGTACTTC
15	many	.	TRBV14	TRBJ1-1	CASSQDVRASTEAFF	TGTGCCAGCAGCCAAGATGTCCGGGCCAGCACTGAAGCTTTCTTT
14	many	.	TRBV27	TRBJ1-2	CASSGGVWSYGYTF	TGTGCCAGCAGTGGGGGCGTATGGTCGTATGGCTACACCTTC
15	many	TRBD1	TRBV10-3	TRBJ1-1	CAISAQGAEGTEAFF	TGTGCCATCAGCGCACAGGGGGCTGAGGGGACTGAAGCTTTCTTT
14	many	.	TRBV4-1	TRBJ1-1	CASSPQEGQTEAFF	TGCGCCAGCAGCCCCCAGGAGGGGCAAACTGAAGCTTTCTTT
14	few	.	TRBV28	TRBJ1-2	CASRGGGAGYGYTF	TGTGCCAGCAGAGGGGGTGGGGCAGGGTATGGCTACACCTTC
13	.	TRBD1	TRBV6-1	TRBJ1-1	CASRMTGSTEAFF	TGTGCCAGCAGAATGACAGGGTCGACTGAAGCTTTCTTT
14	many	TRBD1	TRBV6-1	TRBJ1-3	CASSKTGDGNTIYF	TGTGCCAGCAGTAAAACAGGGGATGGAAACACCATATATTTT
19	.	TRBD2	TRBV10-3	TRBJ2-2	CAISESIVTGTTHTGELFF	TGTGCCATCAGTGAGTCTATTGTAACCGGGACTACCCACACCGGGGAGCTGTTTTTT
13	many	.	TRBV20-1	TRBJ2-5	CSAQASAGETQYF	TGCAGTGCGCAAGCTAGCGCAGGGGAGACCCAGTACTTC
15	many	.	TRBV6-1	TRBJ1-2	CASRTGATTAYGYTF	TGTGCCAGCAGGACCGGGGCCACGACGGCCTATGGCTACACCTTC
15	.	.	TRBV20-1	TRBJ2-7	CSARRGLYISYEQYF	TGCAGTGCTAGGAGGGGACTGTATATCTCCTACGAGCAGTACTTC
16	.	TRBD2	TRBV20-1	TRBJ2-4	CSARPSSGLAKNIKYF	TGCAGTGCTAGGCCGTCTAGCGGTCTAGCCAAAAACATTAAGTACTTC
15	many	.	TRBV6-5	TRBJ2-5	CASRPTWGVEETQYF	TGTGCCAGCAGACCTACTTGGGGAGTGGAAGAGACCCAGTACTTC
14	few	.	TRBV6-5	TRBJ2-2	CASSYVGGSGELFF	TGTGCCAGCAGTTATGTCGGGGGCTCCGGGGAGCTGTTTTTT
8	many	.	TRBV29-1	TRBJ2-7	CSVRRQYF	TGCAGCGTTCGTCGGCAGTACTTC
16	.	TRBD1	TRBV5-1	TRBJ2-7	CASSQNPGQGAYEQYF	TGCGCCAGCAGCCAAAATCCGGGACAGGGGGCCTACGAGCAGTACTTC
15	.	.	TRBV6-5	TRBJ1-5	CASSYSWGSNQPQHF	TGTGCCAGCAGTTACTCATGGGGAAGCAATCAGCCCCAGCATTTT
14	few	.	TRBV28	TRBJ2-5	CATIKEGLQETQYF	TGTGCCACCATAAAGGAAGGGCTCCAAGAGACCCAGTACTTC
14	many	.	TRBV19	TRBJ2-2	CASSPGLVAGELFF	TGTGCCAGTAGTCCCGGGTTGGTCGCCGGGGAGCTGTTTTTT